The entry below gives a single T cell receptor (beta chain) sequence along with its context. Its antigen is not identified. These data are taken from a study of cytomegalovirus exposure and HLA in healthy donors. Use of 60 Vbeta and 13 Jbeta primers characterized the PCR. The assay was immunoSEQ multiplex PCR, and TCRdb's table has in-frame clones only and misses some. The table records around 90,000 clones, 55% to 65% of them present only once. Notes on the study in general: V- and J-gene trimming of TCR beta was linked (in a later analysis) to a missense DCLRE1C variant. Accounts indicate the classifier identified cytomegalovirus status with strong specificity and sensitivity. Across donors, sequencing depth was assumed by presence/absence analyses to be roughly uniform. TCR beta sequences reportedly predicted most subjects' HLA-A and HLA-B alleles accurately.

Between the trimmed V and J ends, which lost 4 bases and 4 bases, there was a span of 11 bases. This CDR3 contains 13 residues. Germline assignment: CDR1 SGHKS and CDR2 YYEKEE (reference sequence). Sequencing used PBMCs. V and J are TRBV5-5 and TRBJ1-2, with D tentatively TRBD1 (5 bases). This receptor was identified in a human donor in good health. The CDR3 spells CASSPDSTYGYTF. CDR3 bases: TGTGCCAGCAGCCCAGACAGTACCTATGGCTACACCTTC. Looking up the rest from reference TRBV5-5 and TRBJ1-2 gives the full variable domain: DAGVTQSPTHLIKTRGQQVTLRCSPISGHKSVSWYQQVLGQGPQFIFQYYEKEERGRGNFPDRFSARQFPNYSSELNVNALLLGDSALYLCASSPDSTYGYTFGSGTRLTVV.